These T cell receptor beta chains were read from a single sample in a study of shared clonotypes between healthy human individuals. Repertoires were generated with immunoSEQ multiplex PCR, while TCRdb's copy carries only in-frame clones and drops some. The sample includes around 620,000 clones, around 96% of them seen just once. The sample was naive CD8+ T cells sorted from blood. The receptors derive from a woman under 40 in good health. The CDR3 runs from the conserved cysteine through the conserved F or W. Fields, in order: V gene, J gene, clone size, D gene, CDR3 length, CDR3 DNA, CDR3 protein. The D gene is left open where the match is weak. Clone size, where shown, is once, few, many, or a class for clones that have expanded.

TRBV5-6	TRBJ2-2	-	-	12	TGTGCCAGCAGCTTTTGGGGCGGGGAGCTGTTTTTT	CASSFWGGELFF
TRBV9	TRBJ1-2	-	-	16	TGTGCCAGCAGCGTAGCCTTGACGGAGGGTAACTATGGCTACACCTTC	CASSVALTEGNYGYTF
TRBV10-1	TRBJ2-7	-	TRBD2	13	TGCGCCAGCAGTGAAGCGGGGGCGGACGAGCAGTACTTC	CASSEAGADEQYF
TRBV27	TRBJ1-1	-	TRBD1	13	TGTGCCAGCAGTCCCCAGGGGGACGCTGAAGCTTTCTTT	CASSPQGDAEAFF
TRBV28	TRBJ2-1	-	TRBD2	15	TGTGCCAGCAGTTTCACAGCGGGAGCGGTCAATGAGCAGTTCTTC	CASSFTAGAVNEQFF
TRBV10-2	TRBJ2-1	once	-	13	TGCGCCAGCAGTGTCCAGAAATACAATGAGCAGTTCTTC	CASSVQKYNEQFF
TRBV2	TRBJ1-2	-	-	16	TGTGCCAGCAGTCTACCCGAACTAGGACCGAACTATGGCTACACCTTC	CASSLPELGPNYGYTF
TRBV19	TRBJ2-3	-	-	17	TGTGCCAGTAGTAATTCCGGGGGGGACAGCTACACAGATACGCAGTATTTT	CASSNSGGDSYTDTQYF
TRBV11-2	TRBJ1-6	-	-	17	TGTGCCAGCAGCTTAGATCCCGTGGTAACCTATAATTCACCCCTCCACTTT	CASSLDPVVTYNSPLHF
TRBV28	TRBJ2-3	-	TRBD2	16	TGTGCCAGCAGTTCAGCCGAAGCGGGAACAACAGATACGCAGTATTTT	CASSSAEAGTTDTQYF
TRBV19	TRBJ1-1	-	-	13	TGTGCCAGTAGTATCGAAATTGGACAGGAAGCTTTCTTT	CASSIEIGQEAFF
TRBV7-8	TRBJ2-7	-	TRBD2	15	TGTGCCAGCAGCATGTGGTCTAGCGGGAGTTACGAGCAGTACTTC	CASSMWSSGSYEQYF
TRBV25-1	TRBJ2-7	once	TRBD1	16	TGTGCCAGCAGTGACTCCTGGGACAGGGCTCCCTACGAGCAGTACTTC	CASSDSWDRAPYEQYF
TRBV28	TRBJ2-2	-	-	16	TGTGCCAGCAGTTCCATTGCGGAGAAAAACACCGGGGAGCTGTTTTTT	CASSSIAEKNTGELFF
TRBV28	TRBJ1-3	-	-	14	TGTGCCAGCAGTTGGGACGGTTCTGGAAACACCATATATTTT	CASSWDGSGNTIYF
TRBV5-8	TRBJ2-7	-	-	14	TGTGCCAGCAGCTTGGGCAGGGGCCCTGGGGAGCAGTACTTC	CASSLGRGPGEQYF
TRBV27	TRBJ2-7	-	-	16	TGTGCCAGCAGTTCCTCCACCGCGATCGGCCCGTACGAGCAGTACTTC	CASSSSTAIGPYEQYF
TRBV7-8	TRBJ2-7	-	-	15	TGTGCCAGCAGCTTAGACCGGGCCGCCAACTACGAGCAGTACTTC	CASSLDRAANYEQYF
TRBV14	TRBJ2-7	-	-	15	TGTGCCAGCAGCCAAGGGTGGGGGCTTCCCTACGAGCAGTACTTC	CASSQGWGLPYEQYF
TRBV27	TRBJ1-1	-	-	14	TGTGCCAGCAGTTTATCAGGGTTGTACACTGAAGCTTTCTTT	CASSLSGLYTEAFF
TRBV28	TRBJ1-3	-	TRBD1	17	TGTGCCAGCAGTTTATTGGGACAGGAGGGCTCTGGAAACACCATATATTTT	CASSLLGQEGSGNTIYF
TRBV7-9	TRBJ1-3	once	-	15	TGTGCCAGCAGCCTTCGCGGGGGTGTAAGAAACACCATATATTTT	CASSLRGGVRNTIYF
TRBV19	TRBJ1-1	-	-	12	TGTGCCAGTAGTATTGTGGGGATAGAAGCTTTCTTT	CASSIVGIEAFF
TRBV29-1	TRBJ2-1	-	TRBD2	18	TGCAGCGTTGAAGATACTAGCGGGAGGAGATCTTCCTACAATGAGCAGTTCTTC	CSVEDTSGRRSSYNEQFF
TRBV7-9	TRBJ2-2	-	-	16	TGTGCCAGCAGCTTTGGTCCGTGGGCTTTAGGCGGGGAGCTGTTTTTT	CASSFGPWALGGELFF
TRBV19	TRBJ2-7	once	TRBD1	13	TGTGCCAGTAATCAGGGGGCACCCTACGAGCAGTACTTC	CASNQGAPYEQYF
TRBV30	TRBJ1-1	-	-	13	TGTGCCCGGGCGGGGGGGGTGAACACTGAAGCTTTCTTT	CARAGGVNTEAFF
TRBV28	TRBJ2-1	once	-	15	TGTGCCAGCAGTAAACTCCAGGGATTATACAATGAGCAGTTCTTC	CASSKLQGLYNEQFF
TRBV5-6	TRBJ2-2	-	TRBD1	16	TGTGCCAGCAGCACGGGACAGGGGAGGGCCACCGGGGAGCTGTTTTTT	CASSTGQGRATGELFF
TRBV14	TRBJ2-1	-	-	13	TGTGCCAGCAGCCATGTATACTACAATGAGCAGTTCTTC	CASSHVYYNEQFF
TRBV5-1	TRBJ2-3	-	TRBD2	18	TGCGCCAGCAGATTAGGACTAGCGGGAACCTTTCCACACGATACGCAGTATTTT	CASRLGLAGTFPHDTQYF
TRBV7-9	TRBJ1-5	-	-	15	TGTGCCAGCAGCACGGGACTAATGGGCAATCAGCCCCAGCATTTT	CASSTGLMGNQPQHF
TRBV27	TRBJ2-7	-	TRBD1	13	TGTGCCAGCAGTTTAGGGACAGGGTACGAGCAGTACTTC	CASSLGTGYEQYF
TRBV5-5	TRBJ2-7	-	TRBD1	16	TGTGCCAGCAGCCCCGGGGACAGTCGGCCTTACTACGAGCAGTACTTC	CASSPGDSRPYYEQYF
TRBV5-5	TRBJ2-7	-	TRBD2	15	TGTGCCAGCAACCCAACTAGCGGGAGTCCCTACGAGCAGTACTTC	CASNPTSGSPYEQYF
TRBV29-1	TRBJ2-2	-	-	14	TGCAGCGTTGACGTCGGGGCGAACACCGGGGAGCTGTTTTTT	CSVDVGANTGELFF
TRBV28	TRBJ2-7	-	-	15	TGTGCCAGCAGTTTCCCCACTGACGCTGCCTACGAGCAGTACTTC	CASSFPTDAAYEQYF
TRBV28	TRBJ2-4	-	-	13	TGTGCCAGCAGTGAACTAGCCAAAAACATTCAGTACTTC	CASSELAKNIQYF
TRBV27	TRBJ1-6	-	-	16	TGTGCCAGCAGTTTAGGGCAGGAACTAGGGGATTCACCCCTCCACTTT	CASSLGQELGDSPLHF
TRBV6-5	TRBJ1-4	-	-	15	TGTGCCAGCAGGCCGATACTTGCAACTAATGAAAAACTGTTTTTT	CASRPILATNEKLFF
TRBV27	TRBJ1-2	once	-	18	TGTGCCAGCAGTTTATCGGGGACACGGACTTTAACTAACTATGGCTACACCTTC	CASSLSGTRTLTNYGYTF
TRBV27	TRBJ2-7	-	-	13	TGTGCCAGCAGTCCGCACCCACCCTACGAGCAGTACTTC	CASSPHPPYEQYF
TRBV28	TRBJ2-7	-	TRBD1	12	TGTGCCAGCAGAGGGACAGGGTTGGTGCAGTACTTC	CASRGTGLVQYF
TRBV10-3	TRBJ2-5	-	TRBD2	15	TGTGCCATCACCTCCAGCGCGGGAGGTCCTGAGACCCAGTACTTC	CAITSSAGGPETQYF
TRBV2	TRBJ2-1	-	TRBD1	15	TGTGCCAGCAGTGAAGCACAGGGGGCAGGCAATGAGCAGTTCTTC	CASSEAQGAGNEQFF
TRBV27	TRBJ1-5	once	TRBD1	14	TGTGCCAGCAGTTATAGACAGGGGGATCAGCCCCAGCATTTT	CASSYRQGDQPQHF
TRBV7-9	TRBJ2-7	-	-	14	TGTGCCAGCAGCTCCTCAGGGGTCAGGGTCGAGCAGTACTTC	CASSSSGVRVEQYF
TRBV10-3	TRBJ2-1	-	-	15	TGTGCCATCAGTGCAGAGTATAGCAGCTACAATGAGCAGTTCTTC	CAISAEYSSYNEQFF
TRBV15	TRBJ2-2	-	-	15	TGTGCCACCAGCAGAGATTCGCAGGGGTACGGGGAGCTGTTTTTT	CATSRDSQGYGELFF
TRBV9	TRBJ1-2	once	-	16	TGTGCCAGCAGCATTACAGGAGCGGCCCCTCTCTATGGCTACACCTTC	CASSITGAAPLYGYTF
TRBV4-1	TRBJ2-7	-	-	18	TGCGCCAGCAGCCAAGATCCCCAGGGCTGGGAGGGACATTACGAGCAGTACTTC	CASSQDPQGWEGHYEQYF